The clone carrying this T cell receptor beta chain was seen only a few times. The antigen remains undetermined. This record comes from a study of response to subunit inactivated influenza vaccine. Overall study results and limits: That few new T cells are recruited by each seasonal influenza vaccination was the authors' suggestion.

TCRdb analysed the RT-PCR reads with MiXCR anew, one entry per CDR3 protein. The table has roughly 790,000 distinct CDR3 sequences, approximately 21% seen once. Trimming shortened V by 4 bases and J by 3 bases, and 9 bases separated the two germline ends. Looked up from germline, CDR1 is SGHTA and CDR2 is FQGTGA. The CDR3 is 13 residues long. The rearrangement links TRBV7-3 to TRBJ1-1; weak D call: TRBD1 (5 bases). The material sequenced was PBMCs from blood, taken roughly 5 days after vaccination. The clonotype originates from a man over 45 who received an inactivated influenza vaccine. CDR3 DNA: TGTGCCAGCAGCTCTGACAGAGACACTGAAGCTTTCTTT. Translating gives CASSSDRDTEAFF. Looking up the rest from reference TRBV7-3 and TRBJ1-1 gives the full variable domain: GAGVSQTPSNKVTEKGKYVELRCDPISGHTALYWYRQSLGQGPEFLIYFQGTGAADDSGLPNDRFFAVRPEGSVSTLKIQRTERGDSAVYLCASSSDRDTEAFFGQGTRLTVV.